This T cell receptor beta chain derives from a study of CD8+ T cells in alopecia areata. Points from the study as a whole: Because of a solitary nonresponder, the connection of baseline CD8+ expansion to response stays uncertain. Patients shared TCRs less clearly than mice did, possibly for HLA-related reasons. Persistence in scalp and blood during tofacitinib was observed for many expanded lesional clones. The study found higher clonality in lesional than normal scalp, especially in alopecia totalis/universalis.

Treatment given: oral pan-JAK inhibitor, 5-10 mg twice daily. V shed 5 bases, J shed 5 bases, and the junction held 6 bases outside the gene matches. This CDR3 is 14 amino acids long. Germline CDR1 SGHTA, CDR2 FQGNSA. Worth noting for this clone: Antigen specificity is unknown.

Once RNA had been extracted, it was reverse transcribed into cDNA to act as the sequencing template. Only in-frame clones appear in the TCRdb table, and some are missing; sequencing was by immunoSEQ multiplex PCR. Among around 200,000 clones listed, about 60% were seen once. This receptor was obtained from a human donor with alopecia areata. The chain recombines TRBV7-2 with TRBJ2-1, with TRBD2 matching over 7 bases. The sample in question was CD4+ T cells sorted from blood, obtained at week 4, from a patient treated with tofacitinib. CDR3 protein: CASSQLLANNEQFF. DNA of the CDR3: TGTGCCAGCAGCCAACTACTAGCGAACAATGAGCAGTTCTTC.